These 29 T cell receptor beta chains originate from one sample sequenced in a study of spatial heterogeneity in lung cancer. The time point: sample taken at primary tumor resection. Material for sequencing was whole RNA from tumor, nontumor lung or frozen PBMC, left unsorted. A single record per CDR3 protein comes from TCRdb applying MiXCR to the 5' RACE reads. In the table there are 60,000 to 65,000 distinct CDR3 sequences, less than 10% of which are singletons. This specimen was PBMCs, taken at surgery. The receptors stem from a female donor with early-stage non-small cell lung cancer.

There are many counts of this clonotype. This chain links TRBV12-5 with TRBJ2-2, with D perhaps matching TRBD1 or TRBD2 (5 bases each). V was pared by 0 bases and J by 4 bases, with 6 bases between. CDR3 length equals 14 residues. In germline, CDR1 is LGHNT, CDR2 FRNRAP. CDR3 loop: CASGLVGPTGELFF. In DNA, the CDR3 is TGTGCTAGTGGTTTGGTGGGACCCACCGGGGAGCTGTTTTTT.

This clonotype was detected ten times or more. The V gene is TRBV4-2, the J gene TRBJ2-7; D possibly uses TRBD1 or TRBD2 (6 bases each). Germline V CDR1 and CDR2: LGHNA, YNFKEQ. Trimming took off 6 bases at V and 2 bases at J, with 20 bases between the two ends. CDR3 length: 16 amino acids. CDR3 in amino acids: CASRGLSKGGTYEQYF. CDR3 nucleotide sequence: TGTGCCAGCAGGGGGCTCAGTAAGGGGGGCACCTACGAGCAGTACTTC.

The V gene is TRBV6-2 or TRBV6-3, the J gene TRBJ1-6; D not resolved. The V and J ends lost 6 bases and 9 bases respectively, with 9 bases between them. From germline, CDR1 is MNHEY and CDR2 SVGEGT. This CDR3 has 12 amino acids. CDR3 region: CASRSVGSPLHF. The CDR3 region has the DNA TGTGCCAGCAGGTCGGTGGGTTCACCCCTCCACTTT.

The chain combines TRBV4-2 with TRBJ2-3; no clear D. The germline V gene encodes CDR1 LGHNA and CDR2 YNFKEQ. This CDR3 contains 14 residues. The V end was cut by 0 bases, the J end by 5 bases, with 9 bases between. The CDR3 spells CASSQEKMQDTQYF. DNA of the CDR3: TGTGCCAGCAGCCAAGAAAAGATGCAAGATACGCAGTATTTT.

This clonotype appeared many times. The chain has TRBV2 and TRBJ1-1; TRBD1 might be the D (6 bases). The CDR3 spans 14 residues. In germline, CDR1 is SNHLY, CDR2 FYNNEI. V gave up 4 bases and J gave up 0 bases, with 9 bases separating them. The CDR3, as DNA: TGTGCCAGCAGTGTTTGGGACATGAACACTGAAGCTTTCTTT. Translation: CASSVWDMNTEAFF.

The table lists this clonotype with many counts. This chain links TRBV7-9 with TRBJ2-5, with D possibly TRBD2 on 6 matching bases. V was trimmed by 6 bases and J by 3 bases, leaving 14 bases between them. Germline-derived CDR1 and CDR2 are SEHNR and FQNEAQ (reference sequence). This CDR3 comprises 14 residues. DNA of the CDR3: TGTGCCAGCAGGGGGGACTTCCATGAAGAGACCCAGTACTTC. Protein sequence: CASRGDFHEETQYF.

There are a few counts of this clonotype. The V call is TRBV6-6, the J call TRBJ1-2; D is ambiguous. The length of the CDR3 is 14 residues. V lost 0 bases and J 11 bases, leaving 16 bases between the germline ends. Germline V gives CDR1 MNHNY, CDR2 SVGAGI (reference sequence). DNA of the CDR3: TGTGCCAGCAGTTACTCGACCCTTGAAATGCGTTACACCTTC. Residues: CASSYSTLEMRYTF.

The DNA for the CDR3 is TGTGCCAGCAGCTTAGCAGGACAGGAGGAGACCCAGTACTTC. Translation: CASSLAGQEETQYF. This sequence joins TRBV7-9 and TRBJ2-5; TRBD1 aligns across 7 bases. The trim removed 0 bases at V and 5 bases at J, leaving 3 bases unmatched. Looked up from germline, CDR1 is SEHNR and CDR2 is FQNEAQ (reference sequence). The CDR3 runs to 14 residues.

The chain recombines TRBV12-3 or TRBV12-4 with TRBJ1-4; 8 nucleotides line up with TRBD1. V lost 1 base, J lost 8 bases, and 6 bases stayed unmatched. CDR3 length: 15 residues. CDR3 nucleotides: TGTGCCAGCAGTTTAGGGACAGGGTCGGGGGAAAAACTGTTTTTT. Its protein is CASSLGTGSGEKLFF.

This clonotype was seen many times. CDR3 sequence: CSAQGALNEKLFF. For the CDR3, the DNA is TGCAGCGCTCAGGGGGCACTTAATGAAAAACTGTTTTTT. The genes are TRBV29-1 and TRBJ1-4; 8 bases are a match to TRBD1. The CDR3 covers 13 residues. Germline V gene data show CDR1 as SQVTM and CDR2 as ANQGSEA. The V gene end was trimmed by 7 bases and the J gene end by 4 bases; junction bases not matched to a gene: 5.

This clonotype was detected many times. This chain links TRBV28 with TRBJ2-7, with 8 bases aligning to TRBD1. This CDR3 contains 15 residues. V shed 8 bases, J shed 5 bases, and the junction held 14 bases outside the gene matches. Germline values: CDR1 MDHEN, CDR2 SYDVKM. The chain's CDR3 is CASCPDRAVGDEQYF. CDR3 nucleotide sequence: TGTGCCAGCTGCCCGGACAGGGCTGTTGGTGACGAGCAGTACTTC.

In its sample, this clonotype was seen many times. The chain combines TRBV10-1 with TRBJ2-2; 8 positions agree with TRBD2. CDR1 is WNHNN and CDR2 is SYGVQD in the germline V gene (reference sequence). The CDR3 extends over 16 amino acids. V was clipped by 0 bases and J by 7 bases; unmatched bases: 7. The CDR3: CASSESEGLDVGELFF. The CDR3 DNA sequence: TGCGCCAGCAGTGAGTCGGAGGGACTAGACGTCGGGGAGCTGTTTTTT.

This clonotype showed up many times. The chain carries TRBV2 and TRBJ2-3; the D is unclear. V lost 8 bases, J lost 0 bases, and 12 bases lay in between. The germline V gene has CDR1 SNHLY and CDR2 FYNNEI. The CDR3 spans 14 residues. The CDR3 protein is CASDPPDSTDTQYF. The CDR3 DNA reads TGTGCCAGCGACCCCCCCGATAGCACAGATACGCAGTATTTT.

The CDR3 here is CASLRRADETQYF. In DNA form, the CDR3 reads TGTGCCAGCCTGCGGCGGGCCGATGAGACCCAGTACTTC. The chain couples TRBV13 to TRBJ2-5, with D maybe TRBD2 (5 bases). The CDR3 has 13 amino acids. V was pared by 8 bases and J by 5 bases, with 15 bases between. CDR1 and CDR2 (germline): PRHDT, FYEKMQ (reference sequence).

The chain joins TRBV6-5 to TRBJ2-7, with 9 bases that match TRBD2. Germline V gives CDR1 MNHEY, CDR2 SVGAGI. The CDR3 is made up of 14 amino acids. Germline trimming cut 3 bases from V and 2 bases from J; bases unmatched to any gene: 2. The CDR3: CASSYGLATYEQYF. CDR3 DNA: TGTGCCAGCAGTTATGGACTAGCGACCTACGAGCAGTACTTC.

This chain joins TRBV5-1 and TRBJ1-3, with D maybe TRBD1 (6 bases). With 3 bases removed from V and 7 bases from J, the gap between germline ends came to 11 bases. CDR1 is SGHRS and CDR2 is YFSETQ in the germline V gene. The CDR3 is 13 residues long. Here the CDR3 reads CASSSRGGNTIYF. DNA of the CDR3: TGCGCCAGCAGCTCCCGAGGGGGGAACACCATATATTTT. The whole variable domain, remainder taken from reference TRBV5-1 and TRBJ1-3, is KAGVTQTPRYLIKTRGQQVTLSCSPISGHRSVSWYQQTPGQGLQFLFEYFSETQRNKGNFPGRFSGRQFSNSRSEMNVSTLELGDSALYLCASSSRGGNTIYFGEGSWLTVV.

This clonotype was detected only a few times. V and J are TRBV28 and TRBJ2-6; 8 nucleotides align to TRBD1. This CDR3 has 18 amino acids. The V gene end was trimmed by 6 bases and the J gene end by 2 bases; junction bases not matched to a gene: 12. The germline CDR1 and CDR2 sequences are MDHEN and SYDVKM. Written as DNA, the CDR3 is TGTGCCAGCAGGGGCCATAGGCCGGACAGGGCTGGGGCCAACGTCCTGACTTTC. It is translated as CASRGHRPDRAGANVLTF.

This clonotype was counted many times. This chain uses TRBV4-1 with TRBJ1-1, with D perhaps matching TRBD1 (5 bases). Trimming removed 0 bases from V and 8 bases from J, with 10 bases in between. This CDR3 spans 13 amino acids. Germline CDR1 and CDR2: MGHRA and YSYEKL. CDR3 nucleotides: TGCGCCAGCAGCCAAGAGGGGGGGATAGAAGCTTTCTTT. The encoded protein is CASSQEGGIEAFF.

This clonotype was counted between two and nine times. The genes are TRBV20-1 and TRBJ1-1; D remains unclear. V was trimmed by 6 bases and J by 7 bases, leaving 18 bases between them. The V gene's germline CDR1 is DFQATT and CDR2 SNEGSKA (reference sequence). The CDR3 is 13 amino acids. The CDR3 loop is CSATSRPLFEAFF. Written as DNA, the CDR3 is TGCAGTGCGACTAGCAGGCCCCTATTTGAAGCTTTCTTT.

V usage is TRBV7-9 and J usage is TRBJ2-7; no clear D gene. The CDR3 is 14 residues long. The V end lost 0 bases, the J end lost 3 bases, and 9 bases lay between the germline ends. Germline V gene sequence: CDR1 SEHNR, CDR2 FQNEAQ (reference sequence). The CDR3 sequence: CASSLASVGYEQYF. CDR3 coding DNA: TGTGCCAGCAGCTTAGCGTCCGTGGGCTACGAGCAGTACTTC. Combining the CDR3 with reference TRBV7-9 and TRBJ2-7 gives the whole variable domain DTGVSQNPRHKITKRGQNVTFRCDPISEHNRLYWYRQTLGQGPEFLTYFQNEAQLEKSRLLSDRFSAERPKGSFSTLEIQRTEQGDSAMYLCASSLASVGYEQYFGPGTRLTVT.

This clonotype was recorded many times. The chain recombines TRBV28 with TRBJ2-4; 7 bases agree with TRBD1. The J segment lost 0 bases and the V segment lost 6 bases, leaving 2 bases of the junction unmatched. CDR1 and CDR2 from the germline V gene are MDHEN and SYDVKM. The CDR3 has 14 residues. CDR3 sequence: CASRAGGAKNIQYF. The CDR3 DNA reads as TGTGCCAGCAGGGCAGGGGGAGCCAAAAACATTCAGTACTTC. Looking up the rest from reference TRBV28 and TRBJ2-4 gives the full variable domain: DVKVTQSSRYLVKRTGEKVFLECVQDMDHENMFWYRQDPGLGLRLIYFSYDVKMKEKGDIPEGYSVSREKKERFSLILESASTNQTSMYLCASRAGGAKNIQYFGAGTRLSVL.

This clonotype was found many times. CDR3 DNA: TGTGCCAGCAGCTTAGCGGGACTAGTGGTCTACGAGCAGTACGTC. Amino acid sequence: CASSLAGLVVYEQYV. This chain joins TRBV7-9 and TRBJ2-7, with 8 bases matching TRBD2. Germline V lookup: CDR1 SEHNR, CDR2 FQNEAQ (reference sequence). The J segment lost 3 bases and the V segment lost 0 bases, leaving 4 bases of the junction unmatched. The CDR3 has 15 residues.

Points on this clonotype: Possible read error: a much larger clone is one base away. The rearrangement links TRBV29-1 to TRBJ2-7; TRBD2 matches 13 bases. The CDR3 consists of 14 residues. The trim removed 6 bases at V and 4 bases at J, leaving 6 bases unmatched. Germline-derived CDR1 and CDR2 are SQVTM and ANQGSEA. The CDR3 spells CSVAGLAGAYEQYF. CDR3 DNA sequence: TGCAGCGTCGCCGGACTAGCGGGAGCTTACGAGCAGTACTTC.

This clonotype was seen more than once but under ten times. The rearrangement uses TRBV29-1 and TRBJ2-5; D gene ambiguous. V lost 7 bases and J 0 bases, leaving 15 bases between the germline ends. The germline V gene encodes CDR1 SQVTM and CDR2 ANQGSEA. This CDR3 is built from 14 residues. The CDR3 sequence: CSAGWAADQETQYF. CDR3 nucleotides: TGCAGCGCCGGATGGGCGGCTGACCAAGAGACCCAGTACTTC.

Concerning this clonotype itself: Possible read error: a much larger clone is one base away. The chain uses TRBV11-2 and TRBJ1-1, with 7 bases identical to TRBD1. This CDR3 is built from 15 residues. CDR1 and CDR2 from the germline V gene are SGHAT and FQNNGV. The CDR3 reads CVSSFGQGEWAEAFF. The CDR3 coding sequence is TGTGTCAGCAGCTTTGGGCAGGGGGAGTGGGCTGAAGCTTTCTTT.

The V gene is TRBV7-3, the J gene TRBJ1-6; D ambiguous. Germline lookup yields CDR1 SGHTA and CDR2 FQGTGA. V lost 5 bases to trimming and J lost 10 bases, with 12 bases between them. The CDR3 spans 13 residues. The CDR3 DNA reads as TGTGCCAGCAGCCCTTACTTAGGGTCACCCCTCCACTTT. It yields the protein CASSPYLGSPLHF. Based on the CDR3 plus reference TRBV7-3 and TRBJ1-6, the full variable domain is GAGVSQTPSNKVTEKGKYVELRCDPISGHTALYWYRQSLGQGPEFLIYFQGTGAADDSGLPNDRFFAVRPEGSVSTLKIQRTERGDSAVYLCASSPYLGSPLHFGNGTRLTVT.

V and J are TRBV30 and TRBJ1-6; maybe TRBD1 (5 bases). Looked up from germline, CDR1 is GTSNPN and CDR2 is SVGIG (reference sequence). The CDR3 is 13 residues long. V dropped 5 bases and J dropped 8 bases, with 13 bases sitting between them. The CDR3 nucleotides read TGTGCCTGGGCTTCCCAGGGAGATTCACCCCTCCACTTT. It yields the protein CAWASQGDSPLHF.

The sample holds many counts of this clonotype. V and J are TRBV28 and TRBJ1-1; TRBD1 aligns across 9 bases. Germline CDR1 reads MDHEN; CDR2 reads SYDVKM. The CDR3 consists of 13 residues. V lost 6 bases, J lost 8 bases, and 7 bases stayed unmatched. CDR3 amino acids: CASRRLTGGEAFF. The CDR3 nucleotides read TGTGCCAGCAGACGCCTCACAGGGGGCGAAGCTTTCTTT.

This clonotype was seen ten or more times. This chain connects TRBV9 to TRBJ2-7; unclear D gene. The germline CDR1 and CDR2 sequences are SGDLS and YYNGEE. This CDR3 spans 11 amino acids. V lost 7 bases, J lost 5 bases, and 10 bases lay in between. This CDR3 is CASGLNNEQYF. CDR3 bases: TGTGCCAGCGGTCTGAACAACGAGCAGTACTTC. Together with reference TRBV9 and TRBJ2-7, the CDR3 gives the full variable domain: DSGVTQTPKHLITATGQRVTLRCSPRSGDLSVYWYQQSLDQGLQFLIQYYNGEERAKGNILERFSAQQFPDLHSELNLSSLELGDSALYFCASGLNNEQYFGPGTRLTVT.